What follows describes a single T cell receptor (beta chain). The record originates from a study of blood T cell repertoires in COVID-19. Study-level information: T cells, B-cell-depleted T cells, or PBMCs supplied cDNA or gDNA.

Here immunoSEQ multiplex PCR was the method, and the copy in TCRdb shows in-frame clones only, minus some. In the table there are roughly 340,000 clones, about nine tenths of which are singletons. It was during active infection that Seattle patients were enrolled and then longitudinally followed. The length of the CDR3 is 14 residues. Between the trimmed V and J ends, which lost 4 bases and 2 bases, there was a span of 12 bases. Germline assignment: CDR1 KGHSH and CDR2 LQKENI. The source material was peripheral blood. The chain couples TRBV18 to TRBJ2-7, with D maybe TRBD2 (6 bases). The TCR was taken from a woman in her forties or fifties with COVID-19, enrolled during active disease. In nucleotides, the CDR3 is TGTGCCAGCTCACTTGGGCGCGGGGCCTACGAGCAGTACTTC. It yields the protein CASSLGRGAYEQYF.